This T cell receptor (beta chain) was identified during a study of radiation and T cells in renal cell carcinoma. Time point reported: blood 2 weeks post-SBRT. The treatment: 15 Gy SBRT to primary tumor, nephrectomy 4 weeks later. Study-wide results and limits: From baseline, blood top tumor clonotypes peaked at 2 weeks post-radiation.

Regarding this clone: As yet, its antigen is unknown.

This CDR3 has 14 amino acids. Germline lookup yields CDR1 SGHAT and CDR2 FQNNGV. The V gene lost 1 base and the J gene lost 3 bases, with 10 bases spanning the gap. Profiling relied on immunoSEQ multiplex PCR, and the TCRdb table lists in-frame clones only, not all of them. The data contain 70,000 or so clones, over 80% of them singletons. The receptor comes from a man between 60 and 75 years old with renal cell carcinoma. V is TRBV11-2 and J is TRBJ2-7; tentatively, D is TRBD1 or TRBD2 (5 bases each). Sequenced material: blood, taken from a patient whose treatment included radiotherapy and nephrectomy. The CDR3 DNA is TGTGCCAGCAGCTTAGGGGACGTCAGCTACGAGCAGTACTTC. Its translation: CASSLGDVSYEQYF.